The 23 T cell receptor beta chains listed next were all sequenced from one sample in a study of T cell responses to AZD1222 COVID-19 vaccine. Repertoires were generated with immunoSEQ multiplex PCR, while TCRdb's copy carries only in-frame clones and drops some. The repertoire holds approximately 18,000 clones, with around four fifths as singletons. The material sequenced was peripheral blood, taken 28 days after the second AZD1222 dose. The source is an adult who received the AZD1222 COVID-19 vaccine.

Only a few counts were recorded for this clone. The chain is built from TRBV27 and TRBJ2-3; D uncertain. The V end was cut by 6 bases, the J end by 6 bases, with 7 bases between. This CDR3 has 11 amino acids. The germline V gene encodes CDR1 MNHEY and CDR2 SMNVEV (reference sequence). Here the CDR3 DNA reads TGTGCCAGCAGGCAAATGGATACGCAGTATTTT. This codes for CASRQMDTQYF.

This clone was observed a few times. The rearrangement links TRBV11-1 to TRBJ1-1; 7 nucleotides match TRBD1. Germline-derived CDR1 and CDR2 are SGHAT and FQDESV (reference sequence). This CDR3 has 12 residues. Trimming cost V 2 bases and J 8 bases; bases outside gene matches: 2. DNA for the CDR3: TGTGCCAGCAGCTTAACAGGGGTGGAAGCTTTCTTT. Translated: CASSLTGVEAFF.

The gene calls are TRBV2 and TRBJ2-3; 10 nucleotides align to TRBD2. CDR3 length equals 15 residues. V lost 4 bases to trimming and J lost 7 bases; unmatched junction nucleotides: 8. Germline-derived CDR1 and CDR2 are SNHLY and FYNNEI. The CDR3 loop is CASSGSSGGANTQYF. In DNA form, the CDR3 reads TGTGCCAGCAGTGGTTCGAGCGGGGGGGCAAATACGCAGTATTTT.

This clone occurred a few times. This rearrangement joins TRBV10-3 to TRBJ2-1, with TRBD2 matching over 8 bases. The J segment lost 1 base and the V segment lost 4 bases, leaving 0 bases of the junction unmatched. The CDR3 has 14 residues. Germline assignment: CDR1 ENHRY and CDR2 SYGVKD. The CDR3 DNA sequence: TGTGCCATCAGTGGCGGGGGGTCCTACAATGAGCAGTTCTTC. It specifies CAISGGGSYNEQFF.

The V call is TRBV19, the J call TRBJ2-2, with a weak D call TRBD2 (5 bases). V was pared by 3 bases and J by 5 bases, with 16 bases between. The CDR3 contains 16 residues. Germline CDR1 and CDR2: LNHDA and SQIVND (reference sequence). The CDR3 reads CASSMDSFLRTGELFF. Written as DNA, the CDR3 is TGTGCCAGTAGTATGGACTCTTTTTTGAGGACCGGGGAGCTGTTTTTT.

V usage is TRBV6-2 or TRBV6-3 and J usage is TRBJ1-2; D might be TRBD1 (5 bases). With 4 bases removed from V and 2 bases from J, the gap between germline ends came to 14 bases. Germline-derived CDR1 and CDR2 are MNHEY and SVGEGT. The CDR3 contains 15 residues. CDR3: CASSSLSGANYGYTF. The CDR3, as DNA: TGTGCCAGCAGTTCTCTCAGCGGGGCCAACTATGGCTACACCTTC.

This chain joins TRBV13 and TRBJ2-7, with D perhaps matching TRBD1 (5 bases). The germline gives CDR1 PRHDT, CDR2 FYEKMQ (reference sequence). This CDR3 is built from 14 residues. The V and J ends lost 1 base and 2 bases respectively, with 9 bases between them. CDR3: CASSLEGDPYEQYF. The DNA of the CDR3 is TGTGCCAGCAGCTTAGAAGGGGATCCCTACGAGCAGTACTTC.

This sequence joins TRBV7-2 and TRBJ1-2; the D gene is possibly TRBD1 (5 bases). The germline gives CDR1 SGHTA, CDR2 FQGNSA. With 3 bases removed from V and 5 bases from J, the gap between germline ends came to 10 bases. The CDR3 runs to 13 residues. The CDR3 sequence is CASSLPGRYGYTF. The CDR3 region has the DNA TGTGCCAGCAGCTTGCCGGGGCGATATGGCTACACCTTC.

Here the CDR3 DNA reads TGTGCCAATACGACAGGGGGAAGCTCTAATTCACCCCTCCACTTT. It specifies CANTTGGSSNSPLHF. The gene calls are TRBV3-1 (or the pseudogene TRBV3-2) and TRBJ1-6; 9 nucleotides match TRBD1. The germline gives CDR1 LGHDT, CDR2 YNNKEL (reference sequence). The length of the CDR3 is 15 residues. Losses at the gene ends were 10 bases for V and 6 bases for J; bases not matched to a gene: 10.

The genes are TRBV5-1 and TRBJ2-7; 8 nucleotides align to TRBD1. J lost 0 bases, V lost 4 bases, and 3 bases had no gene match. CDR3 size: 14 residues. Looked up from germline, CDR1 is SGHRS and CDR2 is YFSETQ. The CDR3 DNA reads as TGCGCCAGCAGCACCGGACAGGGCTCCTACGAGCAGTACTTC. Its translation is CASSTGQGSYEQYF.

The rearrangement links TRBV28 to TRBJ2-7; 7 bases agree with TRBD1. Germline CDR1 and CDR2: MDHEN and SYDVKM. Trimming took 8 bases from V and 2 from J; bases not matched to a gene: 9. The CDR3 spans 14 residues. In DNA, the CDR3 is TGTGCCAGCTCCCTGACAGGGCCGGCCTACGAGCAGTACTTC. This translates into CASSLTGPAYEQYF.

The J gene is TRBJ2-7, the V gene TRBV6-5; D might be TRBD2 (5 bases). The CDR3 sequence is 13 residues long. The germline CDR1 and CDR2 sequences are MNHEY and SVGAGI. Trimming pared 7 bases from V and 4 bases from J, leaving 14 bases between. The CDR3 spells CASKALGVYEQYF. CDR3 nucleotides: TGTGCCAGCAAGGCATTGGGAGTTTACGAGCAGTACTTC.

The chain recombines TRBV5-4 with TRBJ1-1; no clear D. The V end was cut by 5 bases, the J end by 4 bases, with 9 bases between. Germline V gene sequence: CDR1 SGHNT, CDR2 YYREEE (reference sequence). The CDR3 runs 12 residues. The CDR3 DNA sequence: TGTGCCAGCAGATCTATGGGCACTGAAGCTTTCTTT. Residues: CASRSMGTEAFF.

This chain joins TRBV27 and TRBJ2-1; 7 nucleotides agree with TRBD1. Per the germline V gene, CDR1 is MNHEY and CDR2 is SMNVEV (reference sequence). This CDR3 has 15 amino acids. Losses at the gene ends were 6 bases for V and 7 bases for J; bases not matched to a gene: 12. The CDR3 DNA follows: TGTGCCAGCAGGGCAGGGACAGCAGGAGGTAATGAGCAGTTCTTC. It encodes CASRAGTAGGNEQFF.

This chain links TRBV6-2 or TRBV6-3 with TRBJ1-6; 7 positions agree with TRBD1. This CDR3 comprises 17 residues. Trimming took 2 bases from V and 10 from J; bases not matched to a gene: 14. Germline V CDR1 and CDR2: MNHEY, SVGEGT. The CDR3 coding sequence is TGTGCCAGCAGTTACGACCGACAGGGTGAGTTCGGATCACCCCTCCACTTT. Translated: CASSYDRQGEFGSPLHF.

The J gene is TRBJ1-1, the V gene TRBV19; a possible D gene is TRBD1 (5 bases). Germline V gene data show CDR1 as LNHDA and CDR2 as SQIVND (reference sequence). V dropped 8 bases and J dropped 3 bases, with 22 bases sitting between them. The CDR3 sequence is 16 residues long. The CDR3 protein is CASGGGLGEADTEAFF. CDR3 nucleotide sequence: TGTGCCAGTGGGGGAGGACTGGGGGAAGCGGACACTGAAGCTTTCTTT.

This chain joins TRBV7-2 and TRBJ2-7; D gene unclear. Looked up from germline, CDR1 is SGHTA and CDR2 is FQGNSA. Between the trimmed V and J ends, which lost 3 bases and 0 bases, there was a span of 9 bases. This CDR3 spans 14 amino acids. CDR3 region: CASSFSLSSYEQYF. The CDR3 coding sequence is TGTGCCAGCAGCTTCTCACTGAGCTCCTACGAGCAGTACTTC.

The CDR3: CASSPSRETNYGYTF. Written as DNA, the CDR3 is TGTGCCAGCAGCCCCTCCCGCGAAACAAACTATGGCTACACCTTC. V gene TRBV4-2 combines with J gene TRBJ1-2; D is ambiguous. CDR1 and CDR2 from the germline V gene are LGHNA and YNFKEQ. The CDR3 is 15 amino acids. V lost 4 bases and J 2 bases, leaving 14 bases between the germline ends.

V is TRBV27 and J is TRBJ1-1; D not resolved. This CDR3 is 12 amino acids long. V shed 6 bases and J shed 4 bases, with 9 bases lying between them. The germline V gene encodes CDR1 MNHEY and CDR2 SMNVEV (reference sequence). CDR3 residues: CASSSPPTEAFF. In DNA form, the CDR3 reads TGTGCCAGCAGCTCCCCGCCCACTGAAGCTTTCTTT.

CDR3 in amino acids: CASSQIPGAFEEQYF. CDR3 coding DNA: TGCGCCAGCAGCCAAATCCCAGGGGCGTTCGAAGAGCAGTACTTC. The genes are TRBV4-3 and TRBJ2-7; TRBD1 might be the D (6 bases). CDR3 length: 15 residues. V dropped 2 bases and J dropped 7 bases, with 18 bases sitting between them. From germline, CDR1 is LGHNA and CDR2 YSLEER.

This chain links TRBV7-9 with TRBJ2-7; 9 bases are shared with TRBD1. From germline, CDR1 is SEHNR and CDR2 FQNEAQ (reference sequence). This CDR3 has 17 residues. V dropped 5 bases and J dropped 5; count of bases not matched to a gene: 16. This chain's CDR3 is CASSQSNRGQVGDEQYF. Written as DNA, the CDR3 is TGTGCCAGCAGCCAAAGCAACAGGGGGCAAGTAGGGGACGAGCAGTACTTC.

The chain is built from TRBV18 and TRBJ1-5, with TRBD1 as a possible D gene (6 bases). The CDR3 has 13 amino acids. Between the trimmed V and J ends, which lost 2 bases and 9 bases, there was a span of 11 bases. Germline assignment: CDR1 KGHSH and CDR2 LQKENI. CDR3 in DNA: TGTGCCAGCTCACCAGGGGGGCTGGGGCCCCAGCATTTT. Residues: CASSPGGLGPQHF.

The genes are TRBV19 and TRBJ2-2; D not resolved. This CDR3 is built from 12 residues. Germline lookup yields CDR1 LNHDA and CDR2 SQIVND (reference sequence). V lost 4 bases and J lost 6, with 6 bases in between. The CDR3 loop reads CASSRLAGELFF. The CDR3 coding sequence is TGTGCCAGTAGTAGGCTCGCCGGGGAGCTGTTTTTT.